This T cell receptor (beta chain) appears in the sequencing data of a study of blood T cell repertoires in COVID-19. Study-level background: Donors in the United States, Italy and Spain gave samples during acute or convalescent COVID-19. From T cells, B-cell-depleted T cells, or PBMCs came the material, which was cDNA or gDNA.

Study processing details: Researchers report that nucleated cell counts were estimated from reference gene primer amplification. Libraries were prepared by immunoSEQ multiplex PCR; TCRdb keeps only in-frame clonotypes and omits some of them. D and trimming were read from the DNA, whereas the V and J calls and clone size are those reported in that table. Here the sample spans nearly 80,000 clones, around 84% being singletons. Trimming pared 6 bases from V and 3 bases from J, leaving 9 bases between. CDR1 is SQVTM and CDR2 is ANQGSEA in the germline V gene. The CDR3 runs to 11 residues. Sample: peripheral blood. This chain links TRBV29-1 with TRBJ2-7; tentatively, D is TRBD1 (6 bases). The sequence came from a woman in her 70s with acute or convalescent COVID-19. For the CDR3, the DNA is TGCAGCGTCAGGGGAAACTACGAGCAGTACTTC. Its protein product is CSVRGNYEQYF.